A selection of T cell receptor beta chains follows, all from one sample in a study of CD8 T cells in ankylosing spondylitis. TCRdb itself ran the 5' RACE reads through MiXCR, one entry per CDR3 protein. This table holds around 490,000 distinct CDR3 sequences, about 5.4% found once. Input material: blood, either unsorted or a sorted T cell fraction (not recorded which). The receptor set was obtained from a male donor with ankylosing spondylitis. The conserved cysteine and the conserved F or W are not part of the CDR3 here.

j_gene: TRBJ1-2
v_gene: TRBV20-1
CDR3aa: SAEAAGGDYGYT

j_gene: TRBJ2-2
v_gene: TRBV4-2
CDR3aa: ASSQHRETGELF

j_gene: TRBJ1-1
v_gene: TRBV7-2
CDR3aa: ASSKGRAGTEAF

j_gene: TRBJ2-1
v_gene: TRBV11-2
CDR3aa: ASSPRTALDEQF

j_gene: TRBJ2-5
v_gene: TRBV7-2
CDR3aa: ASSSDSGGGETQY

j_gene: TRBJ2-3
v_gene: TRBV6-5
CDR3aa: ASSIRGGLQY

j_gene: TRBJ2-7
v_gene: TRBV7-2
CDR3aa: ASSSFYEQY

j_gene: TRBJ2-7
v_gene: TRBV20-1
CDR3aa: SVRVGYEQY

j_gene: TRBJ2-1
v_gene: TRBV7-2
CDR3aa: ASSGAGWGNEQF

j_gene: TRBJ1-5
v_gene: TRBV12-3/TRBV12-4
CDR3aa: ASSFQGPDQPQH

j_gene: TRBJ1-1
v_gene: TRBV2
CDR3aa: ASSAKRGMAAF

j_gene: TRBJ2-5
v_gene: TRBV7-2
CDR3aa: ASTRDWETQY

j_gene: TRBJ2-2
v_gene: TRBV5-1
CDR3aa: ASSGTGRTGELF

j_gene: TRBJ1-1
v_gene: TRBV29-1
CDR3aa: SGGQGNTEAF

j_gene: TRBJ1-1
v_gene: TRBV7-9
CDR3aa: ASSFEVTEAF

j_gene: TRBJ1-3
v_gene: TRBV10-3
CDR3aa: AILASSGNTIY

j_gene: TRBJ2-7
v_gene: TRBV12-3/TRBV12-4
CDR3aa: ASSPSSYEQY

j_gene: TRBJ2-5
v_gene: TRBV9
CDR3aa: ASGGPDQETQY

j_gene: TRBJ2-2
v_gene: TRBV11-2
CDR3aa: ASSLGPGTRTGELF

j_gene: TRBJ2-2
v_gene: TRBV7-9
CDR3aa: ASRGTSGSLLNTGELF

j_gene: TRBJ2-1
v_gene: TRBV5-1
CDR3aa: ASSLPAYNEQF

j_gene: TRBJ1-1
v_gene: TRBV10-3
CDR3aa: ASYEEMNTEAF

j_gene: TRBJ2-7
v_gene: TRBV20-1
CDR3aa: SARDRQGSYEQY

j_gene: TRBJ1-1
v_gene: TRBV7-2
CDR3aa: ASSFGTPEAF

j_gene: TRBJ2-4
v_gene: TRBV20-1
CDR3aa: SARPRGAEPQNIQY

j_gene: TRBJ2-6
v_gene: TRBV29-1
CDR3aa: SVKYYLSGANVLT

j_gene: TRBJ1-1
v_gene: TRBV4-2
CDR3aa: ASSQDIKNTEAF

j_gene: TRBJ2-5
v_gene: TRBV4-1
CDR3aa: ASSHGGEGIQETQY

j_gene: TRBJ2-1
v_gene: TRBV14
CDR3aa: ASSPLGTSGEGEQF

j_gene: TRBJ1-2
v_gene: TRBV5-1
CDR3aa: ASSPISSGSGYT

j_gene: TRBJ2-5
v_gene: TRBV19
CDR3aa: ASSILAGLETQY

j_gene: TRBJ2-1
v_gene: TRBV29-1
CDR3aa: SVKGRLAIDNEQF

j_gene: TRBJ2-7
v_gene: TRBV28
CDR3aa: ASSLIQTGAYEQY

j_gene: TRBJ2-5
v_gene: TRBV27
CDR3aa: ASSLVAGGAGTQY

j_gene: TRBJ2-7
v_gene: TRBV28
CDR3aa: ASSFAGKVYEQY

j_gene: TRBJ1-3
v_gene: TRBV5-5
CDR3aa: ASSPAASYRGNTIY

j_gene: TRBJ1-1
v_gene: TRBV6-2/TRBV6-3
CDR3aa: ASRTGQPRVEAF

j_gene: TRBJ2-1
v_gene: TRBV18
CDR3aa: ASSPQLAGVDEQF

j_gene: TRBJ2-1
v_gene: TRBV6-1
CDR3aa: ASSRDRGRFEQF

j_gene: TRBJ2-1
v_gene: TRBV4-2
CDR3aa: ASSQEVNDEQF

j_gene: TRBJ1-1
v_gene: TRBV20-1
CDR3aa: SASGNTEAF

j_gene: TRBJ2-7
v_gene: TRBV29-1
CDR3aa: SVEISGPPYEQY

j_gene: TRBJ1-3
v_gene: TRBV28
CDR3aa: ASKMGPTSGNTIY

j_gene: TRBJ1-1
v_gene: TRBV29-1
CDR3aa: SALTGGMNTEAF

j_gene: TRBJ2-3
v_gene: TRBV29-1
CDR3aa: SAQPSTDTQY

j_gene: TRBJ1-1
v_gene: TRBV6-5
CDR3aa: ASSYGGRYTEAF

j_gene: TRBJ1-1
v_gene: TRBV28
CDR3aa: ASTGTGGGWTEAF

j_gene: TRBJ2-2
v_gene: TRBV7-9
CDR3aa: ASSFTSANTGELF